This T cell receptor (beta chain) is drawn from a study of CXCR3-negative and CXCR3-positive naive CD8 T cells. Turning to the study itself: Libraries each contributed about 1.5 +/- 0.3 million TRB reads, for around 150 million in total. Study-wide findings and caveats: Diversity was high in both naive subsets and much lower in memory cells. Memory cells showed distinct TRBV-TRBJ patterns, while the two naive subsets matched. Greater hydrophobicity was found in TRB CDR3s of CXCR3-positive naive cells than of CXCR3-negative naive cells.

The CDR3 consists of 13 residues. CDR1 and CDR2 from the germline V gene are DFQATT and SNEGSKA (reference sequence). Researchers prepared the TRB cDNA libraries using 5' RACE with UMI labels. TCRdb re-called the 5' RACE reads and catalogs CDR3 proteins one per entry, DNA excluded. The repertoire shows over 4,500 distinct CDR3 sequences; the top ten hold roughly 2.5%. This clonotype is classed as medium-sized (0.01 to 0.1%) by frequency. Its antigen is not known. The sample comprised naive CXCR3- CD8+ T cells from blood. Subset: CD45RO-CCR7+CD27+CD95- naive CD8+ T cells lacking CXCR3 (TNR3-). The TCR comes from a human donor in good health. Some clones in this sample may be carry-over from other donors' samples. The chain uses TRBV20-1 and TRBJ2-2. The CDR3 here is CSAAATETGELFF.